This TCR beta chain was obtained from a study of T cell responses to AZD1222 COVID-19 vaccine. Only in-frame clones appear in the TCRdb table, and some are missing; sequencing was by immunoSEQ multiplex PCR. The sample has about 120,000 clones, about 90% seen once. This clonotype was sampled from an adult in good health. Material: peripheral blood, obtained on day 0 of AZD1222 vaccination.

The CDR3 loop reads CASSGSQGASEKLFF. CDR3 in DNA: TGTGCCAGCAGCGGATCACAGGGGGCGTCTGAAAAACTGTTTTTT. The chain couples TRBV9 to TRBJ1-4; 9 bases match TRBD1. In germline, CDR1 is SGDLS, CDR2 YYNGEE. The CDR3 has 15 amino acids. With V trimmed by 3 bases and J by 7 bases, 7 bases remained unmatched.